The TCR beta chain under discussion was sequenced for a study of cytomegalovirus exposure and HLA in healthy donors. As to this clone: What it binds is not known.

A multiplex PCR was run with 60 Vbeta primers and 13 Jbeta primers. Under the authors' procedure: There were 80 million or so unique TCR beta chains by a later count, and approximately 11 million of them were shared. Using immunoSEQ multiplex PCR, the repertoire was profiled, and TCRdb retains in-frame clones only, with some absent. V and J calls and clone size follow that table, whereas D and trimming were derived from the DNA. The sample shows 150,000 or so clones, approximately 80% of them seen only once. Notes on the study in general: Association of a missense DCLRE1C variant with TCR beta V- and J-gene trimming was reported in a later analysis.

Germline V gene data show CDR1 as SGDLS and CDR2 as YYNGEE. This CDR3 region has 14 residues. Trimming cost V 4 bases and J 4 bases; bases outside gene matches: 7. This clonotype was obtained from a woman in her forties or fifties in good health and CMV-seropositive. The J gene is TRBJ1-1, the V gene TRBV9; TRBD1 matches at 7 bases. The specimen was PBMCs. The CDR3 here is CASSPITGATEAFF. CDR3 DNA: TGTGCCAGCAGCCCTATCACAGGGGCCACTGAAGCTTTCTTT.